This T cell receptor (beta chain) derives from a study of siplizumab effects on memory and regulatory T cells. Germline V CDR1 and CDR2: GTSNPN, SVGIG (reference sequence). This CDR3 is built from 13 residues. V shed 2 bases and J 5 bases; nucleotides not matched to a gene: 5. About this clone itself: Antigen specificity is unknown.

Here immunoSEQ multiplex PCR was the method, and the copy in TCRdb shows in-frame clones only, minus some. The repertoire has some 100,000 clones, 93% of them found once; the top ten carry about 6.7%. Study results and caveats: Siplizumab significantly decreased alloreactive sequences from unstimulated CD4+ memory cells. The naive T cell population seemed more diverse than memory cells and seemed a major contributor to the alloresponse. Versus more than 25% in controls, the mappable alloreactive CD4+ clones averaged roughly 70% Treg-derived with siplizumab. About 80-95% of proliferating CD4+ or CD8+ clones had no assignable naive or memory phenotype.

The receptor comes from a human donor in good health. The sequencing sample was made of CD8+ T cells sorted from blood. The genes are TRBV30 and TRBJ2-7; 8 positions match TRBD1. CDR3 DNA: TGTGCCTGGAGTAAGGACAGGGATAACGAGCAGTACTTC. Translating it yields CAWSKDRDNEQYF.